Below, one T cell receptor beta chain is given with its context. Its target is unknown. The data stem from a study of OX40 agonist ivuxolimab in advanced cancers. Study-wide background: Patient treatment consisted of intravenous ivuxolimab administration every 2 weeks at 0.01 to 10 mg/kg. Whole-study results and caveats: Mean expanded clone counts were higher in CD8+ than CD4+ T cells. Both CD4+ and CD8+ T cell populations in blood had undergone clonal expansion by week 6 at 0.1 to 3.0 mg/kg.

CDR3 length equals 16 residues. The germline CDR1 and CDR2 sequences are SGHTA and FQGTGA. The V end was cut by 5 bases, the J end by 4 bases, with 20 bases between. Assay used: immunoSEQ multiplex PCR; TCRdb lists only in-frame clones, some missing. Found here are some 90,000 clones, around 90% of them singletons; the top ten hold 1.5% to 2%. The chain employs TRBV7-3 and TRBJ1-2; TRBD1 might be the D (6 bases). Sequenced here: CD4+ or CD8+ T cells sorted from blood, sampled in a trial of the OX40 agonist ivuxolimab. The TCR originated in an adult with an advanced solid tumor such as melanoma, head and neck, liver or kidney cancer. The CDR3 DNA reads as TGTGCCAGCAGCCAGTACAGGGTCCCTCCCGCCTATGGCTACACCTTC. It encodes CASSQYRVPPAYGYTF.